This TCR beta chain originates from a study of OX40 agonist ivuxolimab in advanced cancers. Across the whole study: Ivuxolimab doses were 0.01, 0.1, 0.3, 1.5, 3 or 10 mg/kg every 2 weeks. Broader study findings: Expanded peripheral T-cell antigen specificity went undetermined.

Germline V lookup: CDR1 MNHNS, CDR2 SASEGT. The CDR3 is made up of 15 amino acids. V gave up 7 bases and J gave up 0 bases, with 13 bases separating them. TCRdb's copy holds only in-frame clones and misses some; the assay was immunoSEQ multiplex PCR. The table shows tens of thousands of clones, with around four fifths occurring only once. Concerning this clone: Its antigen is currently unknown.

The chain joins TRBV6-1 to TRBJ1-5; D is possibly TRBD1 (5 bases). The source material was CD4+ or CD8+ T cells sorted from blood, sampled in a trial of the OX40 agonist ivuxolimab. The TCR was taken from an adult with an advanced solid tumor such as melanoma, head and neck, liver or kidney cancer. In DNA form, the CDR3 reads TGTGCCAGCACGGTGACAGCCTATAGCAATCAGCCCCAGCATTTT. Translating it yields CASTVTAYSNQPQHF.